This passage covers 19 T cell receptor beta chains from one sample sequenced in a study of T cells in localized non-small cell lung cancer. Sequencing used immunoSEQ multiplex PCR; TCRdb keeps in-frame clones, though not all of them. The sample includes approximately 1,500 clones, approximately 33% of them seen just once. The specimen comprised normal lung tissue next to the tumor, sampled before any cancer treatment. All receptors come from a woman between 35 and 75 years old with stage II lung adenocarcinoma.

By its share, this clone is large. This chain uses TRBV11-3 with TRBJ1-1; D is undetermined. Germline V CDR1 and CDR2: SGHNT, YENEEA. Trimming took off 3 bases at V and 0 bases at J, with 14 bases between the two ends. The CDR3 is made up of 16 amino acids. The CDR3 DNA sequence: TGTGCCAGCAGCTTGGGCATTATAGTTATGAACACTGAAGCTTTCTTT. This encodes CASSLGIIVMNTEAFF.

This CDR3 is CASGGSGNTIYF. CDR3 DNA: TGTGCTAGTGGGGGCTCTGGAAACACCATATATTTT. The chain couples TRBV12-5 to TRBJ1-3, with D uncertain. V gave up 6 bases and J gave up 0 bases, with 3 bases separating them. CDR1 and CDR2 from the germline V gene are LGHNT and FRNRAP. CDR3 length: 12 residues.

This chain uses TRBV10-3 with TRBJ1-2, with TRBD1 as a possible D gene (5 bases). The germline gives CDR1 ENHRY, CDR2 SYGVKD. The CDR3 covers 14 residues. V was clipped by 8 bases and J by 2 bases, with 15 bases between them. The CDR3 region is CAIWGERTNYGYTF. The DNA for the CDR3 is TGTGCCATCTGGGGGGAGAGAACCAACTATGGCTACACCTTC.

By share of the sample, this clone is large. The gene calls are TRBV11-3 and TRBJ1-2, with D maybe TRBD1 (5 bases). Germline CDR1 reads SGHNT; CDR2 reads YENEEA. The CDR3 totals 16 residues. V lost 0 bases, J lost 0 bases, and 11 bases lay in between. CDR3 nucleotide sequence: TGTGCCAGCAGCTTAGAGGAGCCAGGGACTAACTATGGCTACACCTTC. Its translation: CASSLEEPGTNYGYTF.

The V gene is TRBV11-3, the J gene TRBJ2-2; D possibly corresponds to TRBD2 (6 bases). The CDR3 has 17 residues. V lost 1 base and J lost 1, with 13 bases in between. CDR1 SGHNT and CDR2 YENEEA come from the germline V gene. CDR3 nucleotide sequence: TGTGCCAGCAGCTTAGTCTCCAGCGGGCGGAACACCGGGGAGCTGTTTTTT. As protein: CASSLVSSGRNTGELFF.

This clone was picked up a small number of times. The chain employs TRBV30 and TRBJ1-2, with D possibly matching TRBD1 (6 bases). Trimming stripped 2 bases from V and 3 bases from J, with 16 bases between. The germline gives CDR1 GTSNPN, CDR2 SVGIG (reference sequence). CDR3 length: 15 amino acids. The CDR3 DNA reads TGTGCCTGGAGTCAGGGAGGAGGGGGTTACTATGGCTACACCTTC. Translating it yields CAWSQGGGGYYGYTF.

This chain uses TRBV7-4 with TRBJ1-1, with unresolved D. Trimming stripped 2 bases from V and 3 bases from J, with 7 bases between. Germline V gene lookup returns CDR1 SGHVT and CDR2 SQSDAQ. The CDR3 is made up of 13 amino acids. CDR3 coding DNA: TGTGCCAGCAGCTTAAGTATTGACACTGAAGCTTTCTTT. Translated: CASSLSIDTEAFF.

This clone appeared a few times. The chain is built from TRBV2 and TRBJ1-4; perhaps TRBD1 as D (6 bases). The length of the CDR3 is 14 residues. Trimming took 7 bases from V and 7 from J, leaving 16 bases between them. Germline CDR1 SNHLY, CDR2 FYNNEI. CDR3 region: CASTYTGLVEKLFF. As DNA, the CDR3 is TGTGCCAGCACCTATACAGGGCTGGTTGAAAAACTGTTTTTT.

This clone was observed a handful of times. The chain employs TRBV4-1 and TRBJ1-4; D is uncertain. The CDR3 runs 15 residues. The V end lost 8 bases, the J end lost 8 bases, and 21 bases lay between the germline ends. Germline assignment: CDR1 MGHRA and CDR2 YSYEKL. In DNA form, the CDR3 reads TGCGCCAGCCCCGAATGTGAGGCCCGGGAGGAAAAACTGTTTTTT. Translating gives CASPECEAREEKLFF.

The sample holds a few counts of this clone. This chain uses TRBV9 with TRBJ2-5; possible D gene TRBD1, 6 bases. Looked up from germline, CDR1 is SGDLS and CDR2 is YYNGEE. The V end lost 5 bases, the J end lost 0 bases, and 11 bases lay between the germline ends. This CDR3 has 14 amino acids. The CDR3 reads CASSEGGHQETQYF. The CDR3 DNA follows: TGTGCCAGCAGTGAAGGGGGACACCAAGAGACCCAGTACTTC.

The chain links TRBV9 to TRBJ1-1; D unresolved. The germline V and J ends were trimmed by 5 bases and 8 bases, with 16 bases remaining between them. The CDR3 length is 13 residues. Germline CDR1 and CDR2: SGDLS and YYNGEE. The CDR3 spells CASSDFQDGEAFF. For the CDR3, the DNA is TGTGCCAGCAGTGATTTTCAGGACGGAGAAGCTTTCTTT.

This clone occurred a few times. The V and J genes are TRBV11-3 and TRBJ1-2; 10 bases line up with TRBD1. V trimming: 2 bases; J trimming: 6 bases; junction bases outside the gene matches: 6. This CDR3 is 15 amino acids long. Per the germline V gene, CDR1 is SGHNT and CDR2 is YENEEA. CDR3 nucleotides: TGTGCCAGCAGCTTAAGTGTGACAGGGGGCAATGGCTACACCTTC. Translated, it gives CASSLSVTGGNGYTF.

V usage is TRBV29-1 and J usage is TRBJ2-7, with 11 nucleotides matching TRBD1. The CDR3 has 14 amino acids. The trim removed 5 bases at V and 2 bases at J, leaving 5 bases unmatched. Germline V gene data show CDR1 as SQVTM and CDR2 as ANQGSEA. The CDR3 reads CSVTGTGGTYEQYF. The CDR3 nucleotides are TGCAGCGTTACCGGGACAGGGGGTACCTACGAGCAGTACTTC.

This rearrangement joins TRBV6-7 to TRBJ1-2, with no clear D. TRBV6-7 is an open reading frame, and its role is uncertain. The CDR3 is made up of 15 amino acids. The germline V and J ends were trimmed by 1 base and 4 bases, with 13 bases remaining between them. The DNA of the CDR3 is TGTGCCAGCAGTTACTTTACTGCAGAACCCTATGGCTACACCTTC. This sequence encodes CASSYFTAEPYGYTF.

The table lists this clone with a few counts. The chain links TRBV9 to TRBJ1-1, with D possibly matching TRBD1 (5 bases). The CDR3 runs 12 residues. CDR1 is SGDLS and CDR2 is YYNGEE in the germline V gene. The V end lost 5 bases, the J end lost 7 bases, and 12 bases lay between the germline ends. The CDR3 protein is CASRGRLDEAFF. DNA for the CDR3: TGTGCCAGCAGGGGGCGCCTTGATGAAGCTTTCTTT.

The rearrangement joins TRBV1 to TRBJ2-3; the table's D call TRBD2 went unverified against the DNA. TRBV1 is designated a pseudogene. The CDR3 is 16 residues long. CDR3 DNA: TGCGCCAGCAATCACGGGTACCAATCCCTCACAGATACGCAGTATTTT. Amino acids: CASNHGYQSLTDTQYF.

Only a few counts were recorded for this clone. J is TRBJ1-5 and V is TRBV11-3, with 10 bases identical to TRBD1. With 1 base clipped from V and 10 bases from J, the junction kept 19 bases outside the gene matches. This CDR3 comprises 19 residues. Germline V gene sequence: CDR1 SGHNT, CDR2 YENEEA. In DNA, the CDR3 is TGTGCCAGCAGCTTAGTCTTGAGGGGGTATCGGGACAGGGGTGGACCCCAGCATTTT. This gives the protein CASSLVLRGYRDRGGPQHF.

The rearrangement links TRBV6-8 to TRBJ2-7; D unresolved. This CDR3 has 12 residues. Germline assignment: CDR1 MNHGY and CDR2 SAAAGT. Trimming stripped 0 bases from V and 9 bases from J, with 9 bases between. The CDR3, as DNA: TGTGCCAGCAGTTACTCGACTCTATCGCAGTACTTC. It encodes CASSYSTLSQYF.

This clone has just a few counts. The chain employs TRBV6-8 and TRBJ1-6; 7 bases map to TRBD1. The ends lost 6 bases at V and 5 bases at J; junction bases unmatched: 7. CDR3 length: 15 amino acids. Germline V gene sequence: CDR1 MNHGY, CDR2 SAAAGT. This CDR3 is CASRTGTANNSPLHF. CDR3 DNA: TGTGCCAGCAGGACTGGGACAGCCAATAATTCACCCCTCCACTTT.